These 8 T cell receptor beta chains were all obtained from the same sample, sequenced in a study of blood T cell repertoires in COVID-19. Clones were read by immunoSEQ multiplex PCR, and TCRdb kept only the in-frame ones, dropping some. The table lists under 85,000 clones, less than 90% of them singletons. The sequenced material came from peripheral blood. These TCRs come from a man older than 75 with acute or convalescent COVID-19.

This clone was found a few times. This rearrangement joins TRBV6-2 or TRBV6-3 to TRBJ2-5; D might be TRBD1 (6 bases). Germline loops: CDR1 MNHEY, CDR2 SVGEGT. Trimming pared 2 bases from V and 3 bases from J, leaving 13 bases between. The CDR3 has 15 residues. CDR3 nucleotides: TGTGCCAGCAGTTACAGGCAGGGGAGAGAAGAGACCCAGTACTTC. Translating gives CASSYRQGREETQYF.

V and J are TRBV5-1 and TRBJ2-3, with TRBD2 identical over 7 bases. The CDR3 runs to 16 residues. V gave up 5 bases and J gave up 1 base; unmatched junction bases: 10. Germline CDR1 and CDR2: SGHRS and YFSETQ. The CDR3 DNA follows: TGCGCCAGCAGTCGGGCGGCCCGGGGGGGCACAGATACGCAGTATTTT. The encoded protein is CASSRAARGGTDTQYF.

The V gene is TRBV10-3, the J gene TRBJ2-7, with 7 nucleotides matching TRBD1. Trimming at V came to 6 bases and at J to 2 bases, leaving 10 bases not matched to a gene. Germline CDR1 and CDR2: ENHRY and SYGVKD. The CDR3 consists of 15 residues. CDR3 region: CAIRGTVSAPYEQYF. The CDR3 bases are TGTGCCATCAGAGGGACAGTATCGGCCCCCTACGAGCAGTACTTC.

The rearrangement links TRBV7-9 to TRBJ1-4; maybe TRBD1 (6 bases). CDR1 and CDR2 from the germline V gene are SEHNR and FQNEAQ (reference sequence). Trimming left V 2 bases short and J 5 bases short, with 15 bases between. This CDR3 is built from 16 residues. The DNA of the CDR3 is TGTGCCAGCAGCTTATCCTCCGGCCAGGGGAATGAAAAACTGTTTTTT. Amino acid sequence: CASSLSSGQGNEKLFF.

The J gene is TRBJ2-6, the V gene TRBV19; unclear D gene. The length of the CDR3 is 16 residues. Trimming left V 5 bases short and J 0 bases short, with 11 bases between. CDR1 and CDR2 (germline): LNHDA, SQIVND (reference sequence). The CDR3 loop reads CASSQRSPSGANVLTF. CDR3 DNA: TGTGCCAGTAGTCAGCGCAGCCCCTCTGGGGCCAACGTCCTGACTTTC.

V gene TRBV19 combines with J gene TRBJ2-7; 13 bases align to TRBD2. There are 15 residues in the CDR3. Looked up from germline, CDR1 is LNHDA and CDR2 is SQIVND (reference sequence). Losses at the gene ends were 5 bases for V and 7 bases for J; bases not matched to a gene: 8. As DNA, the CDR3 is TGTGCCAGTAGTCCCGGGACTAGCGGGGTCAGTGAGCAGTACTTC. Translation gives CASSPGTSGVSEQYF. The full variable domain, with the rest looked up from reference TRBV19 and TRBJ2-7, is DGGITQSPKYLFRKEGQNVTLSCEQNLNHDAMYWYRQDPGQGLRLIYYSQIVNDFQKGDIAEGYSVSREKKESFPLTVTSAQKNPTAFYLCASSPGTSGVSEQYFGPGTRLTVT.

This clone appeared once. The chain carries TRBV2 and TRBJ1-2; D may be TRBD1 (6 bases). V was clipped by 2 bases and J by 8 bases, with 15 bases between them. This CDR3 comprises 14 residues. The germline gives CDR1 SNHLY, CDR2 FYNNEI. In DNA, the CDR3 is TGTGCCAGCAGTGAAACTGGACAGCCTGGGGGCTACACCTTC. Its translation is CASSETGQPGGYTF.

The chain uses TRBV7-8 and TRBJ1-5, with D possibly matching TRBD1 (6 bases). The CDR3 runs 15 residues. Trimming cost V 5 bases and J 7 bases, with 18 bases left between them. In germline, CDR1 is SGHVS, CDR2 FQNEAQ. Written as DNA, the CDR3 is TGTGCCAGCAGCACAGACGAACGACAGGTGCAGCCCCAGCATTTT. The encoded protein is CASSTDERQVQPQHF.